Below, 27 T cell receptor beta chains from the same sample are listed, as sequenced in a study of T cell responses to AZD1222 COVID-19 vaccine. Sequencing was performed with immunoSEQ multiplex PCR; in TCRdb, only in-frame clones are kept and a portion is missing. This table has about 130,000 clones, over 75% appearing once. Sequences were derived from peripheral blood, sampled on day 0 of AZD1222 vaccination. The receptors come from an adult in good health.

The rearrangement joins TRBV7-8 to TRBJ1-1; D might be TRBD1 (6 bases). Germline loops: CDR1 SGHVS, CDR2 FQNEAQ. The CDR3 runs 15 residues. The germline V and J ends were trimmed by 4 bases and 4 bases, with 16 bases remaining between them. The CDR3 loop is CASSSTDRPGTEAFF. Written as DNA, the CDR3 is TGTGCCAGCAGCTCCACCGACAGGCCCGGCACTGAAGCTTTCTTT.

The genes are TRBV27 and TRBJ2-5; D gene uncertain. The CDR3 totals 14 residues. Germline V gene sequence: CDR1 MNHEY, CDR2 SMNVEV (reference sequence). Trimming removed 2 bases at V and 5 bases at J, with 12 bases between. As DNA, the CDR3 is TGTGCCAGCAGTTTACCGACCAGATGGGAGACCCAGTACTTC. Its translation: CASSLPTRWETQYF.

This chain links TRBV29-1 with TRBJ2-5; a possible D gene is TRBD2 (6 bases). Germline V CDR1 and CDR2: SQVTM, ANQGSEA. Trimming removed 6 bases at V and 4 bases at J, with 15 bases between. CDR3 length: 13 amino acids. CDR3 protein: CSVPSGTAETQYF. The CDR3 DNA reads as TGCAGCGTACCATCGGGGACTGCAGAGACCCAGTACTTC.

The gene calls are TRBV2 and TRBJ2-1; D is unclear. V dropped 8 bases and J dropped 4 bases, with 15 bases sitting between them. The CDR3 has 14 residues. Germline CDR1 and CDR2: SNHLY and FYNNEI. CDR3 nucleotide sequence: TGTGCCAGCTCGGACCAACCGACTTACAATGAGCAGTTCTTC. This sequence encodes CASSDQPTYNEQFF. Based on the CDR3 plus reference TRBV2 and TRBJ2-1, the full variable domain is EPEVTQTPSHQVTQMGQEVILRCVPISNHLYFYWYRQILGQKVEFLVSFYNNEISEKSEIFDDQFSVERPDGSNFTLKIRSTKLEDSAMYFCASSDQPTYNEQFFGPGTRLTVL.

This rearrangement joins TRBV3-1 (or the pseudogene TRBV3-2) to TRBJ2-7, with TRBD1 matching over 9 bases. CDR3 length: 14 amino acids. The junction had 2 bases not matched to a gene; V was cut back by 4 bases and J by 1 base. Germline CDR1 LGHDT, CDR2 YNNKEL (reference sequence). CDR3 protein: CASSRTGESYEQYF. The CDR3 DNA sequence: TGTGCCAGCAGCCGGACAGGGGAATCCTACGAGCAGTACTTC.

The chain recombines TRBV9 with TRBJ2-2; a possible D gene is TRBD2 (6 bases). In germline, CDR1 is SGDLS, CDR2 YYNGEE. The length of the CDR3 is 14 residues. V lost 5 bases to trimming and J lost 2 bases, with 10 bases between them. CDR3 residues: CASRTGVNTGELFF. The CDR3 nucleotides are TGTGCCAGCAGGACGGGGGTTAACACCGGGGAGCTGTTTTTT.

This rearrangement joins TRBV14 to TRBJ1-1; tentatively, D is TRBD1 (5 bases). CDR3 length: 17 amino acids. CDR1 is SGHDN and CDR2 is FVKESK in the germline V gene. The ends were cut back, 1 base at V and 6 bases at J, with 21 bases in the middle. The CDR3 DNA follows: TGTGCCAGCAGCCAAGTACTAGGGTTTCGGGGGATCGCTGAAGCTTTCTTT. It codes for CASSQVLGFRGIAEAFF.

The rearrangement uses TRBV3-1 (or the pseudogene TRBV3-2) and TRBJ1-2; perhaps TRBD1 as D (5 bases). The CDR3 sequence is 14 residues long. Germline-derived CDR1 and CDR2 are LGHDT and YNNKEL (reference sequence). The ends were cut back, 1 base at V and 8 bases at J, with 14 bases in the middle. CDR3 protein: CASSQVRAGVGYTF. In DNA, the CDR3 is TGTGCCAGCAGCCAAGTTCGGGCGGGGGTCGGCTACACCTTC.

V is TRBV7-9 and J is TRBJ1-1; 8 bases fit TRBD1. Germline assignment: CDR1 SEHNR and CDR2 FQNEAQ (reference sequence). V was clipped by 6 bases and J by 1 base; unmatched bases: 4. This CDR3 is built from 14 residues. CDR3 nucleotides: TGTGCCAGCAGTTCCGGACAGGGGAACACTGAAGCTTTCTTT. This encodes CASSSGQGNTEAFF.

This chain joins TRBV7-8 and TRBJ1-2, with TRBD1 matching over 9 bases. The CDR3 extends over 15 amino acids. Germline V gene data show CDR1 as SGHVS and CDR2 as FQNEAQ. Trimming at V came to 3 bases and at J to 2 bases, leaving 4 bases not matched to a gene. The CDR3 is CASSFADRGNYGYTF. The CDR3 bases are TGTGCCAGCAGCTTTGCGGACAGGGGCAACTATGGCTACACCTTC.

This sequence joins TRBV7-2 and TRBJ1-4, with TRBD1 identical over 9 bases. This CDR3 has 15 amino acids. Germline CDR1 and CDR2: SGHTA and FQGNSA. J gave up 7 bases and V 5 bases, and 8 bases lay outside the gene matches. The CDR3 region is CASSQRMTGGEKLFF. CDR3 DNA: TGTGCCAGCAGCCAGAGGATGACAGGGGGTGAAAAACTGTTTTTT. Drawing the rest from reference TRBV7-2 and TRBJ1-4, the complete variable domain is GAGVSQSPSNKVTEKGKDVELRCDPISGHTALYWYRQSLGQGLEFLIYFQGNSAPDKSGLPSDRFSAERTGGSVSTLTIQRTQQEDSAVYLCASSQRMTGGEKLFFGSGTQLSVL.

V is TRBV11-3 and J is TRBJ2-1; D gene unclear. Trimming left V 4 bases short and J 10 bases short, with 11 bases between. The length of the CDR3 is 12 residues. Germline assignment: CDR1 SGHNT and CDR2 YENEEA. DNA of the CDR3: TGTGCCAGCAGCTCACAACGTGGGGAGCAGTTCTTC. The encoded protein is CASSSQRGEQFF.

DNA of the CDR3: TGTGCCAGCAGCTTAGGACTCCAAGAGACCCAGTACTTC. Residues: CASSLGLQETQYF. The chain joins TRBV11-2 to TRBJ2-5; no reliable D call. CDR3 length: 13 amino acids. Trimming pared 1 base from V and 1 base from J, leaving 4 bases between. The germline CDR1 and CDR2 sequences are SGHAT and FQNNGV.

The chain joins TRBV27 to TRBJ2-1; tentative D call: TRBD1 (6 bases). Germline CDR1 reads MNHEY; CDR2 reads SMNVEV (reference sequence). The CDR3 loop spans 18 amino acids. V shed 5 bases and J shed 0 bases, with 20 bases lying between them. The CDR3 loop is CASSPEGESASSYNEQFF. CDR3 sequence (DNA): TGTGCCAGCAGTCCAGAGGGGGAAAGCGCTAGCTCCTACAATGAGCAGTTCTTC.

The chain employs TRBV27 and TRBJ1-2; weak D call: TRBD1 (5 bases). Germline assignment: CDR1 MNHEY and CDR2 SMNVEV (reference sequence). V was pared by 5 bases and J by 3 bases, with 10 bases between. The CDR3 has 13 residues. The CDR3 nucleotides are TGTGCCAGCAGTCGTGCCAGGGACTATGGCTACACCTTC. Residues: CASSRARDYGYTF.

The chain links TRBV19 to TRBJ2-7, with a tentative D call TRBD2 (5 bases). CDR3 length: 15 residues. V was clipped by 5 bases and J by 4 bases, with 18 bases between them. From germline, CDR1 is LNHDA and CDR2 SQIVND (reference sequence). CDR3 in DNA: TGTGCCAGTAGTCCCTCCCCAAGAGGGAAATACGAGCAGTACTTC. As protein: CASSPSPRGKYEQYF.

The table lists this clone with a few counts. The chain is built from TRBV29-1 and TRBJ1-1; D remains ambiguous. Germline V lookup: CDR1 SQVTM, CDR2 ANQGSEA. V shed 6 bases and J shed 7 bases, with 15 bases lying between them. The CDR3 covers 12 residues. CDR3 sequence reads: CSVLKTGVEAFF. CDR3 DNA: TGCAGCGTCCTCAAGACCGGGGTTGAAGCTTTCTTT.

The gene calls are TRBV7-6 and TRBJ2-7, with a possible D match to TRBD2 (5 bases). This CDR3 region has 15 residues. V was trimmed by 4 bases and J by 3 bases, leaving 16 bases between them. Germline CDR1 is SGHVS and CDR2 is FNYEAQ. The CDR3 DNA is TGTGCCAGCAGCTCCTACCCAGACACTAGCTACGAGCAGTACTTC. It encodes CASSSYPDTSYEQYF.

Details on this clone: The identical CDR3 is also encoded by other nucleotide sequences in the sample. V gene TRBV5-5 combines with J gene TRBJ2-2; the D call may be TRBD1 or TRBD2 (5 bases each). This CDR3 has 20 residues. V gave up 4 bases and J gave up 3 bases, with 28 bases separating them. Germline V gene sequence: CDR1 SGHKS, CDR2 YYEKEE (reference sequence). In DNA, the CDR3 is TGTGCCAGCAGCCGTGGATTGAGGGGAGCAGCCTTAGAGGACACCGGGGAGCTGTTTTTT. Translating gives CASSRGLRGAALEDTGELFF. The whole variable domain, remainder taken from reference TRBV5-5 and TRBJ2-2, is DAGVTQSPTHLIKTRGQQVTLRCSPISGHKSVSWYQQVLGQGPQFIFQYYEKEERGRGNFPDRFSARQFPNYSSELNVNALLLGDSALYLCASSRGLRGAALEDTGELFFGEGSRLTVL.

This sequence joins TRBV5-1 and TRBJ1-4; 7 bases match TRBD1. Germline-derived CDR1 and CDR2 are SGHRS and YFSETQ. Trimming removed 6 bases from V and 7 bases from J; junction bases left unmatched: 9. This CDR3 is built from 14 residues. The CDR3 coding sequence is TGCGCCAGCACCACAGGGGCCGAGAGTGAAAAACTGTTTTTT. Its protein is CASTTGAESEKLFF. Combining the CDR3 with reference TRBV5-1 and TRBJ1-4 gives the whole variable domain KAGVTQTPRYLIKTRGQQVTLSCSPISGHRSVSWYQQTPGQGLQFLFEYFSETQRNKGNFPGRFSGRQFSNSRSEMNVSTLELGDSALYLCASTTGAESEKLFFGSGTQLSVL.

V usage is TRBV11-2 and J usage is TRBJ1-5, with unresolved D. The CDR3 spans 15 residues. Germline CDR1 and CDR2: SGHAT and FQNNGV. V lost 4 bases to trimming and J lost 4 bases, with 14 bases between them. The CDR3 spells CASSYGPSENQPQHF. The CDR3 DNA sequence: TGTGCCAGCAGCTACGGACCCAGCGAAAATCAGCCCCAGCATTTT.

This chain links TRBV25-1 with TRBJ2-3, with D possibly matching TRBD1 (6 bases). This CDR3 is 15 amino acids long. The V and J ends lost 6 bases and 4 bases respectively, with 17 bases between them. Germline loops: CDR1 MGHDK, CDR2 SYGVNS. The CDR3 sequence: CASSPQGGWSDTQYF. For the CDR3, the DNA is TGTGCCAGCAGCCCACAGGGCGGATGGTCAGATACGCAGTATTTT. The whole variable domain, remainder taken from reference TRBV25-1 and TRBJ2-3, is EADIYQTPRYLVIGTGKKITLECSQTMGHDKMYWYQQDPGMELHLIHYSYGVNSTEKGDLSSESTVSRIRTEHFPLTLESARPSHTSQYLCASSPQGGWSDTQYFGPGTRLTVL.

This clone was picked up one time. The chain employs TRBV6-5 and TRBJ2-6, with D maybe TRBD2 (6 bases). There are 13 residues in the CDR3. Trimming removed 7 bases from V and 3 bases from J, with 7 bases in between. Looked up from germline, CDR1 is MNHEY and CDR2 is SVGAGI. Here the CDR3 reads CASTGSGANVLTF. CDR3 DNA: TGTGCCAGCACCGGGAGTGGGGCCAACGTCCTGACTTTC.

In its sample, this clone was seen a few times. J is TRBJ1-2 and V is TRBV27; maybe TRBD1 (5 bases). V lost 6 bases and J 4 bases, leaving 9 bases between the germline ends. Per germline, CDR1 MNHEY and CDR2 SMNVEV (reference sequence). This CDR3 has 12 amino acids. Here the CDR3 DNA reads TGTGCCAGCAGAAAGGGGACCTATGGCTACACCTTC. Translated: CASRKGTYGYTF.

The chain couples TRBV2 to TRBJ1-6; 7 positions match TRBD1. After removal of 5 bases from V and 7 bases from J, the junction contained 8 bases not matched to a gene. The CDR3 covers 15 residues. Germline V gene data show CDR1 as SNHLY and CDR2 as FYNNEI. Written as DNA, the CDR3 is TGTGCCAGCAGTCGTACAGGGGCCGGCAATTCACCCCTCCACTTT. Translation gives CASSRTGAGNSPLHF.

This chain joins TRBV7-9 and TRBJ1-1; no clear D gene. Trimming cost V 2 bases and J 1 base, with 2 bases left between them. The CDR3 length is 12 residues. Germline lookup yields CDR1 SEHNR and CDR2 FQNEAQ (reference sequence). CDR3 amino acids: CASSLQNTEAFF. In DNA form, the CDR3 reads TGTGCCAGCAGCTTACAGAACACTGAAGCTTTCTTT.

The rearrangement joins TRBV24-1 to TRBJ1-2; D might be TRBD1 (5 bases). Germline assignment: CDR1 KGHDR and CDR2 SFDVKD. V shed 5 bases and J shed 5 bases, with 23 bases lying between them. This CDR3 has 17 amino acids. In DNA form, the CDR3 reads TGTGCCACCAGTGCATCGCATGGGACTTCAGACCGGTATGGCTACACCTTC. Its translation: CATSASHGTSDRYGYTF.